This TCR beta chain derives from a study of T-cell memory formation after mild COVID-19 (dated by TCRdb to the early 2020s). Context from the whole study: TCR sequence clusters from the two donors were found to be largely donor specific. In two donors, T-cell clones that expanded and contracted after mild COVID-19 were followed by sequencing TCRalpha and TCRbeta repertoires longitudinally. The cohort comprised two young, previously healthy adult volunteers, one female and one male.

TCRdb shows the sequencer as Illumina NovaSeq 6000. cDNA libraries for TCRalpha and TCRbeta were prepared by 5'RACE using constant-segment primers, with sample barcodes and unique molecular identifiers added. Trizol reagent was used to extract RNA from every sample. Libraries were amplified in two PCR steps, with a second sample barcode and Illumina TruSeq adapters added in the second step. Sequencing of libraries was performed on an Illumina NovaSeq with 2 x 150 bp paired-end reads. Under the source paper's analysis protocol: With migec v1.2.7, reads were demultiplexed and then collapsed into UMI-guided consensus sequences. Using mixcr v2.1.11, UMI consensuses were aligned to TRA and TRB V and J templates and then assembled into clonotypes. A clonotype was counted as expanded or contracted only if both edgeR and NoisET called the change significant, with noise models trained on biological replicates. For edgeR calls, a false discovery rate-adjusted p below 0.01 and a log2 fold-change threshold of 1 were applied. As an exploratory analysis of dynamics, max-normalized trajectories of the 1000 most abundant clonotypes were examined with PCA combined with hierarchical clustering. Separately sequenced CD4+ and CD8+ repertoires were used to assign the CD4 or CD8 phenotype of responding clones. Through fastp at Q25 and MiXCR, TCRdb rebuilt clones from the public reads, retaining in-frame beta chains. Entries that share a CDR3 protein sequence are merged under the most common genes and DNA. The V and J calls were determined by TCRdb, not by the authors. The sample includes 120,000 to 150,000 distinct CDR3 sequences, with more than 13% observed a single time. The ten largest account for around 27% of the sample.

In regard to this clonotype: Its cognate antigen has yet to be identified. Within one base of it there is no much larger clone, and no base qualities were kept.

PBMCs were isolated by Ficoll-Paque density gradient centrifugation. The germline V and J ends show losses of 4 bases and 2 bases respectively, and no gene match explains 8 bases of the junction. The CDR3 goes from the cysteine to the phenylalanine over 17 residues. Only the CDR3 portion is preserved as DNA: 51 bases, with reading frame beginning at the first base. CDR1 and CDR2, per the germline V gene, are MNHEY and SVGEGT. Broader findings and caveats from the paper: From day 15 to 85, contracting clones showed balanced CD4/CD8 phenotypes, whereas a second wave of clones that expanded from day 15 to 37 leaned towards CD4+. The detection of some responding clones in pre-infection memory suggests that pre-existing cross-reactive memory T cells joined the SARS-CoV-2 response. The study covered only two mild cases, and larger cohorts including severe cases with pre-infection samples were considered necessary. SARS-CoV-2 specificity of the second-wave clones peaking on day 37 was not confirmed. Contracting CD4+ clones appeared mostly in the CM and EM memory subsets, whereas CD8+ clones were enriched in EMRA.

This TCR was recovered from an adult woman who had mild COVID-19 (a few samples of this study predate the infection). The sample titles of this study are shuffled in the database, so cell type and time point are left out; the donor was told from shared clones. The rearranged segments are TRBV6-2 or TRBV6-3 and TRBJ2-6, and TRBD1 matches 7 of the central bases. Sequencing input: PBMCs or a T cell subset sorted from them (not recorded which). The DNA is TGTGCCAGCAGTTTACTCGCCCAGGGGGCTGGGGCCAACGTCCTGACTTTC. It is translated as CASSLLAQGAGANVLTF.